This T cell receptor beta chain was sequenced for a study of T cells after yellow fever vaccination. TCRdb re-called the 5' RACE reads through MiXCR, storing one row per CDR3 protein. The sample gives hundreds of thousands of distinct CDR3 sequences, around 12% of which show up once; about 15% is in the top ten. Study-wide results and limits: CD4 and CD8 compartments shared a small share of clonotypes, likely from convergent recombination.

This clonotype was observed a handful of times. Its target is not known. Germline V lookup: CDR1 SGHRS, CDR2 YFSETQ. The V gene lost 1 base and the J gene lost 0 bases, with 10 bases spanning the gap. This CDR3 has 15 residues. The chain recombines TRBV5-1 with TRBJ1-1; TRBD1 is a possible D gene (5 bases). The clonotype comes from a man aged 25 to 40 who received the YFV17D yellow fever vaccine. Specimen: PBMCs, collected on the day of the yellow fever booster vaccination. CDR3 sequence (DNA): TGCGCCAGCAGCTTGAGCCAGGGCTTGAACACTGAAGCTTTCTTT. Amino acid sequence: CASSLSQGLNTEAFF.